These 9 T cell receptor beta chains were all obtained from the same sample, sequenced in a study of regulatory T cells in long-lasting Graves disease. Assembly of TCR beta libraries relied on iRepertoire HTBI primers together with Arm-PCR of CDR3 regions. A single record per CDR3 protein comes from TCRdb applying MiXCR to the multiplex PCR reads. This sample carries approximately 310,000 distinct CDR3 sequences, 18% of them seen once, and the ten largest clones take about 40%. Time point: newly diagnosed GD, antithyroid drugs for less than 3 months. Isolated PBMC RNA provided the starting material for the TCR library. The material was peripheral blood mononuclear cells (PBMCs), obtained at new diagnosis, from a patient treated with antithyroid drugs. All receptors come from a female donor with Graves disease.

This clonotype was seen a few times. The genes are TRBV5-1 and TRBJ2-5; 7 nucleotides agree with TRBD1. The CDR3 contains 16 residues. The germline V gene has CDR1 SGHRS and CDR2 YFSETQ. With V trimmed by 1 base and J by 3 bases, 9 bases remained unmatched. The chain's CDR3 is CASSLRTGVPEETQYF. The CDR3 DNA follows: TGCGCCAGCAGCTTGAGAACAGGGGTCCCCGAAGAGACCCAGTACTTC. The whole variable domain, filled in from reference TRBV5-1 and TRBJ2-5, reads KAGVTQTPRYLIKTRGQQVTLSCSPISGHRSVSWYQQTPGQGLQFLFEYFSETQRNKGNFPGRFSGRQFSNSRSEMNVSTLELGDSALYLCASSLRTGVPEETQYFGPGTRLLVL.

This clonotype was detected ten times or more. CDR3 sequence reads: CASSLLGGEQYF. DNA for the CDR3: TGTGCCAGCAGTTTGTTGGGAGGCGAGCAGTACTTC. The rearrangement links TRBV28 to TRBJ2-7; D may be TRBD2 (6 bases). V lost 3 bases and J 6 bases, leaving 9 bases between the germline ends. Germline CDR1 reads MDHEN; CDR2 reads SYDVKM. The CDR3 length is 12 residues.

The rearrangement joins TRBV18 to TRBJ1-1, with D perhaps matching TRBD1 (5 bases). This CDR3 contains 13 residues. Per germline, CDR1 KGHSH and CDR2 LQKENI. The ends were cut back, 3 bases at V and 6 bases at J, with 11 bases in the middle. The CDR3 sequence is CASSPTVVAEAFF. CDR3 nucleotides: TGTGCCAGCTCACCGACAGTAGTCGCTGAAGCTTTCTTT.

The CDR3 region is CASSLELAGVETQYF. CDR3 in DNA: TGTGCCAGCAGCTTAGAACTAGCGGGAGTAGAGACCCAGTACTTC. This chain joins TRBV13 and TRBJ2-5, with 11 bases aligning to TRBD2. Germline loops: CDR1 PRHDT, CDR2 FYEKMQ (reference sequence). This CDR3 contains 15 residues. The trim removed 1 base at V and 4 bases at J, leaving 2 bases unmatched.

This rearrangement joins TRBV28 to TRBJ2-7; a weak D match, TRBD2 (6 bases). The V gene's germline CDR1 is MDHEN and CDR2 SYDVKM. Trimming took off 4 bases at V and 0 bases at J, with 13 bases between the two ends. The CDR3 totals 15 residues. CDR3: CASSSPAGGSYEQYF. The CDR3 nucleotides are TGTGCCAGCAGTTCCCCGGCCGGGGGCTCCTACGAGCAGTACTTC.

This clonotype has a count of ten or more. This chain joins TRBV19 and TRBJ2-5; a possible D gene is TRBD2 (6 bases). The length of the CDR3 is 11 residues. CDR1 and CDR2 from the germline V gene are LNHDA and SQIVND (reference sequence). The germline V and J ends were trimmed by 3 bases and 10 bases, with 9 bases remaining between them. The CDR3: CASSMEGDQYF. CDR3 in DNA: TGTGCCAGTAGTATGGAGGGAGACCAGTACTTC.

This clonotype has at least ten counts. In DNA form, the CDR3 reads TGTGCCAGCTTAGCGGTAGCCAAAAACATTCAGTACTTC. This encodes CASLAVAKNIQYF. V gene TRBV2 combines with J gene TRBJ2-4, with D possibly TRBD2 on 6 matching bases. The CDR3 is made up of 13 amino acids. V was trimmed by 8 bases and J by 0 bases, leaving 8 bases between them. The germline V gene encodes CDR1 SNHLY and CDR2 FYNNEI.

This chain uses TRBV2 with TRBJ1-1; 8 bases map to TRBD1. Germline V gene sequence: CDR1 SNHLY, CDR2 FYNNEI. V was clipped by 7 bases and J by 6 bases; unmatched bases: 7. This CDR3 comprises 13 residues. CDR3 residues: CASNLQGVAEAFF. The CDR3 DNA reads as TGTGCCAGCAATTTACAGGGGGTCGCTGAAGCTTTCTTT.

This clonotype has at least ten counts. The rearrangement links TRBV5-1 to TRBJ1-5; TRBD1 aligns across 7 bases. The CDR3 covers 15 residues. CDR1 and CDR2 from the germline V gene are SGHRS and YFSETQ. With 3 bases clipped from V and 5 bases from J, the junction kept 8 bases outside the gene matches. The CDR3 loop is CASSWGDSPDQPQHF. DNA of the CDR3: TGCGCCAGCAGCTGGGGGGACAGCCCGGATCAGCCCCAGCATTTT.